The clone carrying this T cell receptor (beta chain) was observed at least ten times. TCRdb called the 5' RACE reads again in MiXCR, with one record for every CDR3 protein. Of about 27,000 distinct CDR3 sequences listed, about 16% are singletons. The junction had 2 bases not matched to a gene; V was cut back by 1 base and J by 2 bases. The CDR3 length is 14 residues. This specimen comes from a study of T-cell memory formation after mild COVID-19. This sequence joins TRBV12-3 or TRBV12-4 and TRBJ2-7, with TRBD1 matching 7 bases. Sequencing was done on a sample of PBMCs or a T cell subset sorted from them (not recorded which). This receptor was identified in an adult who had mild COVID-19 (a few samples of this study predate the infection). Cell type and time point are not known. In DNA, the CDR3 is TGTGCCAGCAGTTTAGGACAGGGCCCCTACGAGCAGTACTTC. It translates to CASSLGQGPYEQYF.